This is a list of T cell receptor beta chains from one sample in a study of post-analysis software for immune sequencing data. TCRdb reprocessed the PCR reads with MiXCR, giving one entry per CDR3 protein. The sample shows hundreds of thousands of distinct CDR3 sequences, roughly 58% of them seen only once. The sequenced material came from blood. Receptors originate from a girl aged 5-17 years with multiple sclerosis. Each CDR3 is given with its conserved first and last residue. The D gene is left open where the match is weak. Clone size is shown for a subset of rows, as once, few, many or a class of expanded clone.

>few|TRBJ2-3|-|TRBV7-3
CASSLEGDTSTDTQYF
TGTGCCAGCAGCTTAGAAGGGGATACTAGCACAGATACGCAGTATTTT
>-|TRBJ2-7|TRBD1|TRBV5-1
CASSSGQGTGEQYF
TGCGCCAGCAGCTCGGGACAGGGGACGGGCGAGCAGTACTTC
>few|TRBJ2-3|-|TRBV15
CATSLEVQGADTQYF
TGTGCCACCAGCCTAGAGGTGCAGGGAGCAGATACGCAGTATTTT
>-|TRBJ2-2|-|TRBV5-1
CASTGGLANTGELFF
TGCGCCAGCACCGGTGGGCTAGCGAACACCGGGGAGCTGTTTTTT
>-|TRBJ2-7|-|TRBV12-3/TRBV12-4
CASSLGRRSYEQYF
TGTGCCAGCAGTCTAGGAAGGAGGTCCTACGAGCAGTACTTC
>-|TRBJ2-5|TRBD2|TRBV4-1
CASGTSGSRGGETQYF
TGCGCCAGCGGAACTAGCGGGAGTCGAGGAGGGGAGACCCAGTACTTC
>-|TRBJ2-3|-|TRBV20-1
CSASQGTTASTDTQYF
TGCAGTGCTAGCCAAGGGACAACCGCTAGCACAGATACGCAGTATTTT
>-|TRBJ2-2|TRBD2|TRBV12-3/TRBV12-4
CASSPFNRVTSGRTGELFF
TGTGCCAGCAGTCCCTTTAACAGGGTGACTAGCGGGAGAACCGGGGAGCTGTTTTTT
>-|TRBJ2-7|-|TRBV10-3
CAISDTLQGSLYNEQYF
TGTGCCATCAGTGACACACTACAGGGTAGTCTGTACAATGAGCAGTACTTC
>-|TRBJ2-3|-|TRBV5-1
CASSLAPGPNTDTQYF
TGCGCCAGCAGCTTGGCCCCGGGCCCGAACACAGATACGCAGTATTTT